This T cell receptor beta chain comes out of a study of cytomegalovirus exposure and HLA in healthy donors (dated by TCRdb to 2016 to 2017). With regard to the full study: The 650 to 800 repertoires of the first cohort and the roughly 110 validation repertoires were produced on the same platform, according to a later analysis. To predict cytomegalovirus infection status, the study brought together high-throughput TCR immunosequencing, statistical association of individual TCRs with disease status, and machine learning. Besides the first cohort of about 730 subjects, a separate validation cohort made up of 120 different subjects was used. The study was designed to test whether signatures of past pathogen exposure could be identified by cataloging public T cell receptors. What the research found in general, with its limitations: Most TCR sequences were observed very rarely across donors, whereas some public TCRs were present in many individuals. In vitro tests confirmed that a few of the cytomegalovirus-associated TCR beta chains recognize cytomegalovirus antigens. All 120 or so repertoires were used to score co-occurrence in the validation cohort in a later analysis, because that analysis had no HLA typing for the cohort. According to the authors, the approach could potentially be generalized to other disease states and immunological phenotypes. A later analysis found that TCRs clustered in the first cohort also tended to co-occur in the 120 validation repertoires, with roughly 95% of cluster scores above 0. A total of fewer than 200 TCR beta chains were listed by the study as associated with cytomegalovirus. Cytomegalovirus status was reported to be diagnosed by the classifier with high specificity and sensitivity in both the original and validation cohorts.

The donors belonged to the validation cohort of over a hundred subjects, which was separate from the roughly 670-subject first cohort. The germline V gene gives CDR1 as SGHVS and CDR2 as FQNEAQ. V and J lose 1 base and 10 bases, and a span of 17 bases separates them. The CDR3 runs 16 residues from the cysteine to the phenylalanine. Of the read, only the CDR3 DNA is kept; its 48 bases are in frame from base 1. Library generation was performed with the immunoSEQ multiplex PCR assay. The paper's data handling went like this. To diagnose cytomegalovirus status from the catalog of TCR beta chain sequences, a statistical classification framework was built. Entries here come from immuneACCESS through TCRdb and include only in-frame sequences with V and J called. Some clones fail to appear in such tables; in the studies checked, an unresolved V gene covers under half of the shortfall, and the cause of the remainder is unknown. V and J calls and clone size are given by that table; D and trimming were obtained from the DNA. Here the sample has a few hundred thousand clones; 90% occur a single time. The ten most abundant clones make up roughly 0.38% of the sample.

About this clone: Its cognate antigen has yet to be identified. Base qualities are not at hand, and no much larger clone is one base apart.

This chain is built from TRBV7-8 and TRBJ1-6; the D region possibly corresponds to TRBD1 (5 bases align). This receptor was identified in a woman aged 18-35 years in good health and CMV-seronegative. The sample comprised PBMCs. CDR3 protein: CASSLGDSPRRSPLHF. The DNA sequence follows: TGTGCCAGCAGCTTAGGAGACAGCCCGAGGCGCTCACCCCTCCACTTT.